Below, 15 T cell receptor beta chains from the same sample are listed, as sequenced in a study of cytomegalovirus exposure and HLA in healthy donors. Vbeta (60) and Jbeta (13) primers were used in the PCR. The assay was immunoSEQ multiplex PCR, and TCRdb's table has in-frame clones only and misses some. This table has roughly 69,000 clones, more than 75% appearing once. The sequenced sample consisted of PBMCs. These receptors were collected from a man aged 18-30 years in good health and CMV-seronegative.

With regard to this clone: Distinct nucleotide sequences in the sample also encode this CDR3. V gene TRBV7-9 combines with J gene TRBJ1-4; D is unclear. The germline gives CDR1 SEHNR, CDR2 FQNEAQ (reference sequence). V lost 0 bases and J 5 bases, leaving 7 bases between the germline ends. The CDR3 loop spans 14 amino acids. CDR3 region: CASSLALGNEKLFF. As DNA, the CDR3 is TGTGCCAGCAGCTTAGCGCTCGGGAATGAAAAACTGTTTTTT.

This clone was recorded only once. This sequence joins TRBV27 and TRBJ2-3; 14 bases fit TRBD2. Germline loops: CDR1 MNHEY, CDR2 SMNVEV (reference sequence). The CDR3 has 20 residues. Trimming cost V 3 bases and J 0 bases; bases outside gene matches: 11. The CDR3 loop is CASSLGLAGAGLPSTDTQYF. For the CDR3, the DNA is TGTGCCAGCAGTTTGGGACTAGCGGGGGCCGGTCTCCCTAGCACAGATACGCAGTATTTT.

V is TRBV7-3 and J is TRBJ1-1; TRBD1 aligns across 7 bases. The CDR3 is 15 residues long. The junction had 17 bases not matched to a gene; V was cut back by 5 bases and J by 11 bases. The V gene's germline CDR1 is SGHTA and CDR2 FQGTGA. CDR3 residues: CASSPDGTALSGAFF. The CDR3 DNA sequence: TGTGCCAGCAGCCCCGACGGGACAGCCCTCTCTGGGGCTTTCTTT.

The rearrangement joins TRBV10-3 to TRBJ2-1, with 9 positions matching TRBD2. The ends lost 0 bases at V and 8 bases at J; junction bases unmatched: 5. The CDR3 spans 15 residues. Germline V gives CDR1 ENHRY, CDR2 SYGVKD. In nucleotides, the CDR3 is TGTGCCATCAGTGAGTCCCTCGGCGGGGGGGATGAGCAGTTCTTC. It is translated as CAISESLGGGDEQFF.

The genes are TRBV5-6 and TRBJ1-1, with TRBD1 as a possible D gene (6 bases). Germline CDR1 is SGHDT and CDR2 is YYEEEE. The CDR3 runs to 14 residues. Trimming stripped 6 bases from V and 1 base from J, with 13 bases between. Here the CDR3 DNA reads TGTGCCAGCACCCGGGGGGCGAAGAACACTGAAGCTTTCTTT. Translated, it gives CASTRGAKNTEAFF.

The chain employs TRBV30 and TRBJ2-7; the D is unclear. This CDR3 contains 13 residues. V gave up 2 bases and J gave up 0 bases, with 8 bases separating them. Germline V gene sequence: CDR1 GTSNPN, CDR2 SVGIG (reference sequence). CDR3 loop: CAWSLALSYEQYF. CDR3 DNA sequence: TGTGCCTGGAGTCTTGCACTCTCCTACGAGCAGTACTTC.

The V call is TRBV11-2, the J call TRBJ2-1; 8 bases match TRBD2. The CDR3 extends over 15 amino acids. Trimming removed 1 base from V and 4 bases from J; junction bases left unmatched: 3. The germline CDR1 and CDR2 sequences are SGHAT and FQNNGV. The CDR3 is CASSLAGGVYNEQFF. The CDR3 region has the DNA TGTGCCAGCAGCTTAGCGGGGGGGGTTTACAATGAGCAGTTCTTC.

The rearrangement links TRBV6-1 to TRBJ2-2; TRBD1 is a possible D gene (5 bases). The CDR3 totals 14 residues. Trimming removed 6 bases from V and 2 bases from J, with 10 bases in between. Germline CDR1 reads MNHNS; CDR2 reads SASEGT. This chain's CDR3 is CASRDSFNTGELFF. Here the CDR3 DNA reads TGTGCCAGCAGAGACAGTTTTAACACCGGGGAGCTGTTTTTT.

The chain uses TRBV13 and TRBJ1-3, with unresolved D. This CDR3 spans 21 amino acids. Germline CDR1 PRHDT, CDR2 FYEKMQ (reference sequence). Trimming took off 3 bases at V and 2 bases at J, with 29 bases between the two ends. The CDR3 DNA is TGTGCCAGCAGCTTTAATGTGAGGACCCGGGAAGAGGTGGTGGCTGGAAACACCATATATTTT. Translated: CASSFNVRTREEVVAGNTIYF.

This clone was seen a handful of times. A junction boundary mismatches the germline segment, possibly from a read error. The CDR3 reads CSSSPGRETQYF. The CDR3, as DNA: TGTTCCAGCAGCCCAGGGAGGGAGACCCAGTACTTC. The genes are TRBV7-9 and TRBJ2-5, with D perhaps TRBD2 (6 bases). Looked up from germline, CDR1 is SEHNR and CDR2 is FQNEAQ (reference sequence). The length of the CDR3 is 12 residues.

The rearrangement links TRBV21-1 to TRBJ1-6. TRBV21-1 is noted as a pseudogene. CDR3 size: 14 residues. The DNA for the CDR3 is TGTGCCAGGGGGACGGGGACTTATAATTCACCCCTCCACTTT. Protein product: CARGTGTYNSPLHF.

This clone occurred once. The chain employs TRBV7-9 and TRBJ2-3; TRBD2 aligns across 8 bases. The CDR3 consists of 15 residues. Germline CDR1 is SEHNR and CDR2 is FQNEAQ (reference sequence). Germline trimming cut 5 bases from V and 4 bases from J; bases unmatched to any gene: 8. The CDR3 loop reads CASSLKRGRADTQYF. The CDR3 coding sequence is TGTGCCAGCAGCCTTAAGCGGGGGAGGGCAGATACGCAGTATTTT.

The CDR3 region has the DNA TGTGCCAGCAGGCCGCGGCAGGGGCCAAAGCTCCGTGAAAAACTGTTTTTT. Amino acid sequence: CASRPRQGPKLREKLFF. The chain carries TRBV28 and TRBJ1-4; TRBD1 might be the D (6 bases). Germline-derived CDR1 and CDR2 are MDHEN and SYDVKM. The V and J ends lost 6 bases and 7 bases respectively, with 24 bases between them. The CDR3 contains 17 residues.

The V call is TRBV6-6, the J call TRBJ1-1; D is unresolved. The CDR3 loop spans 14 amino acids. Germline values: CDR1 MNHNY, CDR2 SVGAGI (reference sequence). Trimming took 6 bases from V and 1 from J, leaving 12 bases between them. Written as DNA, the CDR3 is TGTGCCAGCAGCCCCTCGACACGGAACACTGAAGCTTTCTTT. This codes for CASSPSTRNTEAFF.

This clone has more than one count but fewer than ten. The chain combines TRBV11-2 with TRBJ1-4; 7 nucleotides match TRBD1. V gave up 2 bases and J gave up 1 base; unmatched junction bases: 13. Per germline, CDR1 SGHAT and CDR2 FQNNGV. The CDR3 is 19 amino acids. CDR3 region: CASSLRDRRFSKTNEKLFF. The CDR3 DNA sequence: TGTGCCAGCAGCTTACGGGACAGACGTTTTTCTAAAACTAATGAAAAACTGTTTTTT.